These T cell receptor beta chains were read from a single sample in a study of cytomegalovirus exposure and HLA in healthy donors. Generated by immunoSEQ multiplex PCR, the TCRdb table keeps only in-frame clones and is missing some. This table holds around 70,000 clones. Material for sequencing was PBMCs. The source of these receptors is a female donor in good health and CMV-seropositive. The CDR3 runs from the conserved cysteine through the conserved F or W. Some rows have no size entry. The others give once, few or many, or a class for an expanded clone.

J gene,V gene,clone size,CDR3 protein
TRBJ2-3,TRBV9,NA,CASSPFSGSSTDTQYF
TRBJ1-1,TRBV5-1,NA,CASSLGATEAFF
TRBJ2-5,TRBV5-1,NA,CASSFVGTSGQETQYF
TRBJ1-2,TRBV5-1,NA,CASSLGTGGDGYTF
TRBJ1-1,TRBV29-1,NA,CSARQVTTEAFF
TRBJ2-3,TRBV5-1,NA,CASSGVQGAGDTQYF
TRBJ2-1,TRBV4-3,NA,CASSQELLLAHEQFF
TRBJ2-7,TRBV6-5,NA,CASRRTEEVEQYF
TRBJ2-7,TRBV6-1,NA,CASSATSGGYEQYF
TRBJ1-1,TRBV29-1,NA,CSVARGAEAFF
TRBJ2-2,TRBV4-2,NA,CASSPAYVTGDSRGLFF
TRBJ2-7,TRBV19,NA,CASSLDRGLSYEQYF
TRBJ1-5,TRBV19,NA,CASTALGRGSNQPQHF
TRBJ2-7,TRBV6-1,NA,CASSEGTGGYEQYF
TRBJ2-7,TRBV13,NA,CASSIWGREIYEQYF
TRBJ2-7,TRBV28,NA,CASSTPGLSYEQYF
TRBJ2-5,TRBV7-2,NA,CASSLASSGGQETQYF
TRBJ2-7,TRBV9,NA,CASSPAVGRGDEQYF
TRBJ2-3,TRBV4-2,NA,CASSRGWGEGEQDTQYF
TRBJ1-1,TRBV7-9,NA,CASSFRSGDRNTEAFF
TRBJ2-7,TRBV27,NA,CASSLWDRPYEQYF
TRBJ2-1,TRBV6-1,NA,CASSVGRGHEQFF
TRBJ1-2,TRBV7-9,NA,CASSFGDRRSYGYTF
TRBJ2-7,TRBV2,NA,CASSPQYEQYF
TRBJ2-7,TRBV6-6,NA,CASSYTGDEQYF
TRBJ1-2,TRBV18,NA,CASSPRTGAGGYTF
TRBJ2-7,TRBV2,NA,CASALADSYEQYF
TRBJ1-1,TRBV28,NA,CASSLFSGTNPMNTEAFF
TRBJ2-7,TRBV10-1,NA,CASSVGRGPDYEQYF
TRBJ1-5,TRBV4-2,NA,CASSQAGADHQPQHF
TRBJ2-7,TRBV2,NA,CASGGQAYEQYF
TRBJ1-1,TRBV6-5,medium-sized,CASSYQGSPEAFF
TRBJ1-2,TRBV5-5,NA,CASSFLGSNYGYTF
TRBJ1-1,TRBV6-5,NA,CASSYQDSNTEAFF
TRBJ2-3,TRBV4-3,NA,CASSHGTSESDTQYF
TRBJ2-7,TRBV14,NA,CASSQDPRDEQYF
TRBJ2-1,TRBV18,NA,CASSLGEEPRSYNEQFF
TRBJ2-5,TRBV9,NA,CASSVGQGGIETQYF
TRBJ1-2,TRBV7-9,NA,CASSSLSPYGYTF
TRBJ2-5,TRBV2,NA,CASGRTSGQETQYF
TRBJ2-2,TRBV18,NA,CASSALGAGATGELFF
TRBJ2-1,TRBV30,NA,CAWREGTSVYNEQFF
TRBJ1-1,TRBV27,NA,CASSTTIYRVNTEAFF
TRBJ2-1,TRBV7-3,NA,CASSLRGGEYNEQFF
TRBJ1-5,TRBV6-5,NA,CASSRTGFNQPQHF